The clone carrying this T cell receptor beta chain came up once. Its matching antigen is unknown. The V end was cut by 7 bases, the J end by 4 bases, with 22 bases between. This CDR3 has 16 residues. CDR1 and CDR2 (germline): SEHNR, FQNEAQ (reference sequence). Construction of TCR beta libraries was performed using quantitative 5'-RACE with molecular barcodes. TCRdb re-derived calls from the 5' RACE reads in MiXCR, one entry per CDR3 protein. Here the sample spans some 270,000 distinct CDR3 sequences, 15% to 20% being singletons. This record belongs to a study of CD8 T cells in ankylosing spondylitis. Notes on the study in general: Seemingly distinctive of ankylosing spondylitis blood was a TCR beta motif formed by eight highly homologous variants.

The sequencing input was blood, either unsorted or a sorted T cell fraction (not recorded which). The chain is built from TRBV7-9 and TRBJ2-5, with TRBD1 as a possible D gene (5 bases). The clonotype was recovered from a male donor with ankylosing spondylitis or in good health (not recorded which). The DNA of the CDR3 is TGTGCCAGCAACGCAAGGGGCCCACCCTGGGGAGAGACCCAGTACTTC. Protein: CASNARGPPWGETQYF. Full variable domain (rest looked up from reference TRBV7-9 and TRBJ2-5): DTGVSQNPRHKITKRGQNVTFRCDPISEHNRLYWYRQTLGQGPEFLTYFQNEAQLEKSRLLSDRFSAERPKGSFSTLEIQRTEQGDSAMYLCASNARGPPWGETQYFGPGTRLLVL.